The rows below give T cell receptor beta chains drawn from one sample of a study of cytomegalovirus exposure and HLA in healthy donors. This table comes from immunoSEQ multiplex PCR, and its TCRdb copy is limited to in-frame clones, with some not included. The profile covers 150,000 to 200,000 clones, with approximately 77% appearing a single time and approximately 1.6% taken by the ten largest. The sequencing input was PBMCs. The receptors were sampled from a male donor in good health and CMV-seronegative. Both conserved end residues are part of each CDR3. D genes are given only for firm matches. Rows may omit the clone size; those that give it use once, few, many or a size class.

j_call	d_call	v_call	clone_size	cdr3_aa	cdr3_nt
TRBJ1-2	.	TRBV10-2	.	CASAPPSGRVGGGYTF	TGCGCCAGCGCCCCCCCGTCGGGCAGGGTGGGCGGAGGCTACACCTTC
TRBJ2-7	.	TRBV7-9	.	CASSTLSGASYEQYF	TGTGCCAGCAGCACCCTCTCAGGGGCCTCCTACGAGCAGTACTTC
TRBJ2-1	TRBD2	TRBV4-3	once	CASSQDRDTRTSGSYEQFF	TGCGCCAGCAGCCAAGATCGGGACACCCGGACTAGCGGGAGCTATGAGCAGTTCTTC
TRBJ1-5	TRBD1	TRBV23-1	.	CASTNRGRQESNQPQHF	TGCGCCAGCACCAACAGGGGGAGACAGGAGAGCAATCAGCCCCAGCATTTT
TRBJ2-2	.	TRBV7-3	.	CASIVRGGGNTGELFF	TGTGCCAGCATAGTACGGGGAGGGGGGAACACCGGGGAGCTGTTTTTT
TRBJ1-2	.	TRBV29-1	once	CSAQTGNGYGYTF	TGCAGCGCCCAGACAGGAAACGGCTATGGCTACACCTTC
TRBJ2-7	TRBD1	TRBV10-3	once	CAISDPGTATYEQYF	TGTGCCATCAGTGACCCCGGGACAGCGACCTACGAGCAGTACTTC
TRBJ1-3	TRBD1	TRBV6-1	.	CANRGDRADGNTIYF	TGTGCCAACAGAGGAGACAGGGCGGACGGAAACACCATATATTTT
TRBJ2-7	TRBD2	TRBV27	.	CASSLWLADPYEQYF	TGTGCCAGCAGTTTATGGCTAGCGGACCCCTACGAGCAGTACTTC
TRBJ1-1	.	TRBV5-1	once	CASSSVVPGEAFF	TGCGCCAGCAGCTCGGTAGTTCCAGGAGAAGCTTTCTTT
TRBJ2-5	.	TRBV13	.	CASSPRQAPQETQYF	TGTGCCAGCAGCCCTCGACAGGCGCCGCAAGAGACCCAGTACTTC
TRBJ2-5	TRBD2	TRBV5-6	.	CASSLRSGGQETQYF	TGTGCCAGCAGCTTGAGATCGGGAGGGCAGGAGACCCAGTACTTC
TRBJ1-1	.	TRBV10-3	.	CAISEWQGRDTEAFF	TGTGCCATCAGTGAGTGGCAGGGGAGGGACACTGAAGCTTTCTTT
TRBJ2-3	TRBD2	TRBV6-6	.	CASSQLAVSTDTQYF	TGTGCCAGCAGCCAACTAGCGGTTAGCACAGATACGCAGTATTTT
TRBJ2-2	.	TRBV9	.	CASTPGGTGELFF	TGTGCCAGCACTCCAGGGGGGACCGGGGAGCTGTTTTTT
TRBJ2-7	.	TRBV11-2	.	CASSLDLGQSYEQYF	TGTGCCAGCAGCTTAGATCTGGGGCAGAGCTACGAGCAGTACTTC
TRBJ2-2	TRBD2	TRBV19	.	CASSVAGGANTGELFF	TGTGCCAGTAGTGTAGCGGGAGGAGCGAACACCGGGGAGCTGTTTTTT
TRBJ1-2	.	TRBV27	.	CASSLSGGSPYYGYTF	TGTGCCAGCAGTTTATCGGGGGGTTCCCCCTACTATGGCTACACCTTC
TRBJ2-7	.	TRBV27	.	CASKGQISYEQYF	TGTGCCAGCAAGGGACAAATCTCCTACGAGCAGTACTTC
TRBJ1-1	.	TRBV7-9	.	CASRGQYSEAFF	TGTGCCAGCAGGGGTCAATACAGTGAAGCTTTCTTT
TRBJ2-3	.	TRBV21-1	.	CASNRDRGSTDTQYF	TGTGCCAGCAACCGGGACAGGGGTAGCACAGATACGCAGTATTTT
TRBJ1-6	.	TRBV6-6	.	CASSYGSGNNSPLHF	TGTGCCAGCAGTTACGGATCAGGGAATAATTCACCCCTCCACTTT
TRBJ2-4	.	TRBV18	.	CASSSTDLAKNIQYF	TGTGCCAGCTCATCGACTGACTTAGCCAAAAACATTCAGTACTTC
TRBJ2-7	TRBD1	TRBV19	.	CASSTTGFSHEQYF	TGTGCCAGTAGTACGACAGGGTTCAGCCACGAGCAGTACTTC
TRBJ2-3	TRBD1	TRBV5-4	.	CASSPQTGGGTDTQYF	TGTGCCAGCAGCCCCCAGACAGGGGGCGGCACAGATACGCAGTATTTT
TRBJ1-5	.	TRBV28	.	CASSLSARANQPQHF	TGTGCCAGCAGTTTATCGGCCAGGGCCAATCAGCCCCAGCATTTT
TRBJ1-2	TRBD1	TRBV6-1	.	CASSELGQGSAHYGYTF	TGTGCCAGCAGTGAGCTAGGACAGGGGTCGGCCCACTATGGCTACACCTTC
TRBJ1-1	TRBD1	TRBV5-6	.	CASSYRTGMNTEAFF	TGTGCCAGCAGCTATAGGACAGGAATGAACACTGAAGCTTTCTTT
TRBJ2-5	.	TRBV28	few	CASSPRTLLGETQYF	TGTGCCAGCAGTCCACGGACACTCTTGGGGGAGACCCAGTACTTC
TRBJ1-5	TRBD1	TRBV28	.	CASSSRTIGQGRYSNQPQHF	TGTGCCAGCAGTTCTCGAACTATAGGACAGGGGCGTTATAGCAATCAGCCCCAGCATTTT